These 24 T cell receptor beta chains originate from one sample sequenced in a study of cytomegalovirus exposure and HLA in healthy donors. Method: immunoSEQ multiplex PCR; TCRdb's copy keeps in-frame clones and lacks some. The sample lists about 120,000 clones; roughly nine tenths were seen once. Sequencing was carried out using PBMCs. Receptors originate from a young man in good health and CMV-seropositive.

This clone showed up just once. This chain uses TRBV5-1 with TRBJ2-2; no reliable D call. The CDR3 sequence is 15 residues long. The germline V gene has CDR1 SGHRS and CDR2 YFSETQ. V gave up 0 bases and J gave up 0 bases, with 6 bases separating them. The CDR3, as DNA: TGCGCCAGCAGCTTGGCCACAGCGAACACCGGGGAGCTGTTTTTT. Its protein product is CASSLATANTGELFF. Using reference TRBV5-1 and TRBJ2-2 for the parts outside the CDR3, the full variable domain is KAGVTQTPRYLIKTRGQQVTLSCSPISGHRSVSWYQQTPGQGLQFLFEYFSETQRNKGNFPGRFSGRQFSNSRSEMNVSTLELGDSALYLCASSLATANTGELFFGEGSRLTVL.

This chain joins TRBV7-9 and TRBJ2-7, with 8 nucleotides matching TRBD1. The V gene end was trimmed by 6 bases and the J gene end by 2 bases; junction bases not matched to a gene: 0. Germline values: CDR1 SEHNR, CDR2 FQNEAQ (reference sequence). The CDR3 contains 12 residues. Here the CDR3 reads CASRQGAYEQYF. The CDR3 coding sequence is TGTGCCAGCAGACAGGGGGCCTACGAGCAGTACTTC.

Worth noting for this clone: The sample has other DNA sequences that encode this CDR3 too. CDR3 DNA sequence: TGTGCCAGCAGTTACTCGGGGACAGGAAGGACGGGGGAGCTGTTTTTT. This sequence encodes CASSYSGTGRTGELFF. The V and J genes are TRBV6-5 and TRBJ2-2; 8 bases fit TRBD1. The CDR3 consists of 16 residues. Germline lookup yields CDR1 MNHEY and CDR2 SVGAGI. With V trimmed by 0 bases and J by 8 bases, 8 bases remained unmatched.

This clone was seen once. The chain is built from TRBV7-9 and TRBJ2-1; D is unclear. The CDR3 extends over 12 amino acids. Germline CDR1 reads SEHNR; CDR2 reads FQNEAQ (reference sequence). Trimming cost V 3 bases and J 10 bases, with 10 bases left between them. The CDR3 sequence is CASSFLKPEQFF. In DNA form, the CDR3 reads TGTGCCAGCAGCTTCTTGAAGCCAGAGCAGTTCTTC.

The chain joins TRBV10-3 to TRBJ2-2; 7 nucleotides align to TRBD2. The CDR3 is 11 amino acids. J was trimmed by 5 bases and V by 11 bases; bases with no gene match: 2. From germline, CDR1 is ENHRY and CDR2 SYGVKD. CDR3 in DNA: TGTGCCGCCGGGGGGACCGGGGAGCTGTTTTTT. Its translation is CAAGGTGELFF.

The CDR3 DNA reads as TGTGCCAGCTCACCTTTGACAGGGGCCTACGAGCAGTACTTC. Protein sequence: CASSPLTGAYEQYF. This sequence joins TRBV18 and TRBJ2-7, with 8 bases matching TRBD1. The CDR3 runs to 14 residues. Looked up from germline, CDR1 is KGHSH and CDR2 is LQKENI. Unmatched junction bases numbered 3, after V lost 3 bases and J lost 2 bases.

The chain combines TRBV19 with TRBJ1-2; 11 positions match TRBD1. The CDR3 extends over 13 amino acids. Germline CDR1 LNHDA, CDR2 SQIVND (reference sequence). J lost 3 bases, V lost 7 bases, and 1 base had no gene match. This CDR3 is CASMDRGHYGYTF. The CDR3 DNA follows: TGTGCCAGTATGGACAGGGGGCACTATGGCTACACCTTC.

The CDR3 spells CASSPGGGDTEAFF. Written as DNA, the CDR3 is TGTGCCAGCTCACCCGGGGGGGGCGACACTGAAGCTTTCTTT. The J gene is TRBJ1-1, the V gene TRBV18; a possible D gene is TRBD1 (6 bases). The CDR3 length is 14 residues. V lost 3 bases, J lost 3 bases, and 11 bases lay in between. The germline V gene has CDR1 KGHSH and CDR2 LQKENI.

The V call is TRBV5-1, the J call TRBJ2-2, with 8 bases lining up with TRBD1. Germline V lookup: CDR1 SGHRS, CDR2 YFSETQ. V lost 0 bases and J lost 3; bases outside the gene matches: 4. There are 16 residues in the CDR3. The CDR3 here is CASSLAQGAYTGELFF. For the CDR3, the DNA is TGCGCCAGCAGCTTGGCCCAGGGGGCTTACACCGGGGAGCTGTTTTTT.

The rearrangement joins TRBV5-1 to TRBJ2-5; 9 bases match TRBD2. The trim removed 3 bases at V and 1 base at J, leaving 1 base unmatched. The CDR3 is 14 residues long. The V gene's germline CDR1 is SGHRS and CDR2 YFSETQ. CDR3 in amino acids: CASSWGLAQETQYF. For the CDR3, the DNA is TGCGCCAGCAGCTGGGGACTAGCCCAAGAGACCCAGTACTTC.

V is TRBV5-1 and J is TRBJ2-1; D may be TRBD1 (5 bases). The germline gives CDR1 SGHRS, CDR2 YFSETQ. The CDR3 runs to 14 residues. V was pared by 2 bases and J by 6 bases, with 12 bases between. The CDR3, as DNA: TGCGCCAGCAGCTTCGCCCAGGGAAGCAATGAGCAGTTCTTC. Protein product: CASSFAQGSNEQFF.

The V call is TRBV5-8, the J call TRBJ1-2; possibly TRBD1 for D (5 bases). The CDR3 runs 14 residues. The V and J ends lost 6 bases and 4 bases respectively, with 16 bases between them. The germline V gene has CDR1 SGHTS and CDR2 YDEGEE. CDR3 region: CASTLGGVGYGYTF. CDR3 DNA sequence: TGTGCCAGCACATTGGGGGGAGTCGGCTATGGCTACACCTTC. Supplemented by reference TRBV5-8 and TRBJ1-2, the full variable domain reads EAGVTQSPTHLIKTRGQQATLRCSPISGHTSVYWYQQALGLGLQFLLWYDEGEERNRGNFPPRFSGRQFPNYSSELNVNALELEDSALYLCASTLGGVGYGYTFGSGTRLTVV.

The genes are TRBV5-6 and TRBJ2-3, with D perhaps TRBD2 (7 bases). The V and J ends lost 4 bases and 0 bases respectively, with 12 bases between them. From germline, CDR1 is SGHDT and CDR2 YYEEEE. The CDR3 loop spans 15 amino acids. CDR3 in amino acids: CASSPKGGSTDTQYF. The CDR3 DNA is TGTGCCAGCAGCCCTAAGGGGGGGAGCACAGATACGCAGTATTTT.

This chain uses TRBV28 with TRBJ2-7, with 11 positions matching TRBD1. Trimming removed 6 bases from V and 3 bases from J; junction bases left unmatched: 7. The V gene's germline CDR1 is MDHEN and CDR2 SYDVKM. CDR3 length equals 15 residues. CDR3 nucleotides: TGTGCCAGCAGCCAAGCTGGGACAGGGGGCTACGAGCAGTACTTC. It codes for CASSQAGTGGYEQYF.

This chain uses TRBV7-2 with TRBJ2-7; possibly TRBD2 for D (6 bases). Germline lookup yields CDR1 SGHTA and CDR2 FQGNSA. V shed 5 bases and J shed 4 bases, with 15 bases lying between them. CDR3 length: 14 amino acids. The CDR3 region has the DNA TGTGCCAGCAGCCTCCTGGGGACTGGGTACGAGCAGTACTTC. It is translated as CASSLLGTGYEQYF.

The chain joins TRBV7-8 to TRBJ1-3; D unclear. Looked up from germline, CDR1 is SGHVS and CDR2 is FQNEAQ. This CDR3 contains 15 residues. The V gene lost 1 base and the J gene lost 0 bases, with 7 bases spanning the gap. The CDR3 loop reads CASSLEFSSGNTIYF. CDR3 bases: TGTGCCAGCAGCTTAGAGTTTAGCTCTGGAAACACCATATATTTT.

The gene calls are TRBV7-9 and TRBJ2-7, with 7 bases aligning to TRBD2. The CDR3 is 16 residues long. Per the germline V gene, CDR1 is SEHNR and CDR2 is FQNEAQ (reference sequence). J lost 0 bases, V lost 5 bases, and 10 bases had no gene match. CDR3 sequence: CASSPPGLLNSYEQYF. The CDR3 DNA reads TGTGCCAGCAGCCCCCCGGGACTATTGAACTCCTACGAGCAGTACTTC.

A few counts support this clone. The CDR3 bases are TGTGCCAGCAGCCGGGTAGGGGAGGGTGTCAATCAGCCCCAGCATTTT. Translation gives CASSRVGEGVNQPQHF. The V call is TRBV28, the J call TRBJ1-5; the D gene is possibly TRBD1 (5 bases). The germline CDR1 and CDR2 sequences are MDHEN and SYDVKM. V gave up 6 bases and J gave up 3 bases, with 18 bases separating them. The CDR3 covers 16 residues.

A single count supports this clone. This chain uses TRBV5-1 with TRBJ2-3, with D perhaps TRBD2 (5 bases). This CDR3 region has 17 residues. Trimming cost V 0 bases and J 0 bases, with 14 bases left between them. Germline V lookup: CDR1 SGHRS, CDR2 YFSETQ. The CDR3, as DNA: TGCGCCAGCAGCTTGGGGCGCGAGGGATTTAGCACAGATACGCAGTATTTT. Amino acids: CASSLGREGFSTDTQYF.

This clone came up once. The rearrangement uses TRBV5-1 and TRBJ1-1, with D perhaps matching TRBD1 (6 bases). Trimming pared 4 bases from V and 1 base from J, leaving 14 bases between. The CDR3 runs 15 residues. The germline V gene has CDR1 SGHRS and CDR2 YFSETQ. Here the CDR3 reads CASSHDGQPNTEAFF. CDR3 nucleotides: TGCGCCAGCAGCCACGATGGACAGCCGAACACTGAAGCTTTCTTT. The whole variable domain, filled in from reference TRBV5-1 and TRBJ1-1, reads KAGVTQTPRYLIKTRGQQVTLSCSPISGHRSVSWYQQTPGQGLQFLFEYFSETQRNKGNFPGRFSGRQFSNSRSEMNVSTLELGDSALYLCASSHDGQPNTEAFFGQGTRLTVV.

CDR3 DNA sequence: TGTGCCTGCCAGGGGGACTCCTGGCAGCCCCAGCATTTT. It specifies CACQGDSWQPQHF. The chain combines TRBV6-6 with TRBJ1-5, with 7 bases fitting TRBD1. CDR1 is MNHNY and CDR2 is SVGAGI in the germline V gene (reference sequence). The CDR3 has 13 residues. The ends lost 11 bases at V and 7 bases at J; junction bases unmatched: 11.

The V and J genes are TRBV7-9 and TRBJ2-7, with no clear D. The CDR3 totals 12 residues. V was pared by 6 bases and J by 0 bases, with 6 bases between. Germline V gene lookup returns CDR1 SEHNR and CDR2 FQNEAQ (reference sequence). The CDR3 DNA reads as TGTGCCAGCAGATCGTCCTCCTACGAGCAGTACTTC. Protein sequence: CASRSSSYEQYF.

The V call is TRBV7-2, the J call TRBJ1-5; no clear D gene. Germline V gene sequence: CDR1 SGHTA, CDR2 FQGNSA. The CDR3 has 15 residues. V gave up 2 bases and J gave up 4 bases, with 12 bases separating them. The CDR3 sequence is CASSLKPGLNQPQHF. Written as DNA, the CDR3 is TGTGCCAGCAGCTTAAAACCCGGGTTGAATCAGCCCCAGCATTTT.

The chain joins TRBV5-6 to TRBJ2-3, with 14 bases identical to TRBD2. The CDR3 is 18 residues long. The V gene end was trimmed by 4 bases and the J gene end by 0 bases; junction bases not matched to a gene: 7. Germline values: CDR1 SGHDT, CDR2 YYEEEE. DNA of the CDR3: TGTGCCAGCAGCCCGTGGACTAGCGGGGGGCCTAGCACAGATACGCAGTATTTT. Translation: CASSPWTSGGPSTDTQYF.